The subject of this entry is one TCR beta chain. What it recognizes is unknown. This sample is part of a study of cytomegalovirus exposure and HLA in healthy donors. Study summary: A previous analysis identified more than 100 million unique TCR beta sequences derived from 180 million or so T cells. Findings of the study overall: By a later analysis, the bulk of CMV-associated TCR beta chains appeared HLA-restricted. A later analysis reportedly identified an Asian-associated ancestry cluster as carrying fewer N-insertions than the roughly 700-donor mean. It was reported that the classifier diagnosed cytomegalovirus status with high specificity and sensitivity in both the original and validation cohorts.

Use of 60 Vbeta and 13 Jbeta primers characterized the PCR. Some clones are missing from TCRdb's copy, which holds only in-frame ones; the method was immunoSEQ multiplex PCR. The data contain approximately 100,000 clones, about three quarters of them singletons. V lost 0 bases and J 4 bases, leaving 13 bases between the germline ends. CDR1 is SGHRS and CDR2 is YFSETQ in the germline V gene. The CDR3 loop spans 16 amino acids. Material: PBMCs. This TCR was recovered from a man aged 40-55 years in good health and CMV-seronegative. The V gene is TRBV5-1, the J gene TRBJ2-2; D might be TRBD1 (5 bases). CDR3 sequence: CASSLGRAVSTGELFF. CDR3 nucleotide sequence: TGCGCCAGCAGCTTGGGCAGGGCGGTTAGCACCGGGGAGCTGTTTTTT.